This is a list of T cell receptor beta chains from one sample in a study. TCRdb used MiXCR to reprocess the 5' RACE reads, holding one entry per CDR3 protein. Among about 57,000 distinct CDR3 sequences listed, 28% were seen once. Sequencing was performed on tumor-infiltrating memory CD4+ T cells sorted from the breast tumor. The source is a female donor with breast cancer. The CDR3 runs from the conserved cysteine through the conserved F or W.

v_call cdr3_aa
TRBV6-2/TRBV6-3 CASRKGTADTEAFF
TRBV5-4 CASGSGTDENLFF
TRBV7-6 CASSPRAITGANVLAF
TRBV7-2 CASSFRGDTQYF
TRBV6-2/TRBV6-3 CASSRTSSSWLF
TRBV5-1 CASSLSGTEDTQYF
TRBV7-2 CASSKETYQETQYF
TRBV5-1 CASSPTGGAFEGGYTF
TRBV12-3/TRBV12-4 CASSLGQGVNTEAFF
TRBV9 CASSVTPTDYGYTF
TRBV27 CASSLSHPSGYHTGELFF
TRBV12-3/TRBV12-4 CASSRGQNDSPLHF
TRBV14 CASSSQHGASPLHF
TRBV6-2/TRBV6-3 CASRGDWYEQYF
TRBV6-1 CASSTGPHQPQHF
TRBV28 CASSQPGTEIYNEQFF
TRBV7-2 CASSPGQRDNEQFF
TRBV20-1 CSASNYNEQFF
TRBV19 CASGRDTEAFF
TRBV20-1 CSARVAASGLYEQYF
TRBV11-2 CASSLVSGGGSSYEQYF
TRBV5-1 CASSLASGQSGNTIYF
TRBV6-2/TRBV6-3 CASTGLGNTGELFF
TRBV28 CASSWGSYEQYF
TRBV7-9 CASSSDRSFTDTQYF
TRBV7-2 CASSFYRGSGSDTQYF
TRBV9 CASSAGRASTQYF
TRBV6-6 CASSRNRGGPPTEAFF
TRBV6-1 CASNGVPISYEQYF
TRBV5-1 CASSLGSAGVGTEAFF
TRBV7-2 CASSLAQGIDGYTF
TRBV20-1 CSATQGAMGYTF
TRBV28 CASRLSGRGEQFF
TRBV12-3/TRBV12-4 CASSLKTDLNQPQHF
TRBV5-1 CASSSDGRETQYF
TRBV6-1 CASSDGPANYGYTF
TRBV6-1 CASTTGPGDNEQFF
TRBV5-5 CASSATGTSGSGNEQFF
TRBV20-1 CSARTPRGERARDTDTQYF
TRBV5-1 CASSPGAPWDEQFF
TRBV7-9 CASSQVTGLVSNEQSF
TRBV6-1 CASSILSGRNEQFF
TRBV5-1 CASSLDGDSNQPQHF
TRBV11-1 CASSPQGQGGFGYTF
TRBV6-1 CASSDRNSYNSPLHF
TRBV20-1 CSAPERGTEAFF
TRBV6-1 CASSPDPRRAIYNEQFF
TRBV20-1 CSARRGAGNSPLPF
TRBV7-6 CASSLEGTYTEAFF
TRBV5-5 CASSFAGTSVDTQYF
TRBV5-1 CASSLPQGHGYNEQFF
TRBV30 CAWQTGGSGNTIYF
TRBV4-3 CASSQDVSGIYEQYF